This TCR beta chain was documented in a study of blood T cell repertoires in COVID-19. Profiled with immunoSEQ multiplex PCR; TCRdb holds only in-frame clones, not every one. The repertoire holds hundreds of thousands of clones, with 83% as singletons. Sequencing was done on a sample of peripheral blood. The sequence was collected from a woman in her twenties or thirties with COVID-19, enrolled during active disease.

CDR3 residues: CASSLRAGGQADTQYF. CDR3 bases: TGTGCCAGCAGCCTCAGAGCGGGAGGGCAGGCAGATACGCAGTATTTT. The gene calls are TRBV14 and TRBJ2-3; TRBD2 matches 10 bases. CDR1 is SGHDN, CDR2 FVKESK, per germline. The V and J ends lost 4 bases and 4 bases, in that order; junction bases with no gene match: 8. The CDR3 consists of 16 residues.